This passage covers 31 T cell receptor beta chains from one sample sequenced in a study of control samples from healthy donors and cancer patients. Only in-frame clones appear in the TCRdb table, and some are missing; sequencing was by immunoSEQ multiplex PCR. The sample includes roughly 130,000 clones, roughly 90% seen only once; the top ten take approximately 8.6%. Sequences were obtained from blood. Receptors originate from a man between 18 and 29 years old in good health.

The rearrangement uses TRBV5-6 and TRBJ1-5; TRBD1 is a possible D gene (6 bases). V was trimmed by 0 bases and J by 11 bases, leaving 9 bases between them. The CDR3 is made up of 12 amino acids. Germline CDR1 and CDR2: SGHDT and YYEEEE. For the CDR3, the DNA is TGTGCCAGCAGCTTGGCAGGGGAAGCCCAGCATTTT. Residues: CASSLAGEAQHF.

The genes are TRBV10-3 and TRBJ2-1, with D hard to call. With 7 bases removed from V and 7 bases from J, the gap between germline ends came to 17 bases. This CDR3 has 14 amino acids. Germline V CDR1 and CDR2: ENHRY, SYGVKD. CDR3 sequence reads: CAIKEQRTVNEQFF. CDR3 in DNA: TGTGCCATCAAAGAACAGAGAACGGTTAATGAGCAGTTCTTC.

This clone appeared a few times. The chain employs TRBV25-1 and TRBJ1-1; a possible D gene is TRBD1 (5 bases). CDR3 size: 14 residues. The germline V gene encodes CDR1 MGHDK and CDR2 SYGVNS. Trimming shortened V by 3 bases and J by 4 bases, and 12 bases separated the two germline ends. Written as DNA, the CDR3 is TGTGCCAGCAGTGATCTTTCGGGGGTCACTGAAGCTTTCTTT. Translated: CASSDLSGVTEAFF.

In the case of this clone: Within the sample, other DNA sequences also encode this same CDR3. The chain joins TRBV15 to TRBJ2-5; D gene uncertain. Germline values: CDR1 LNHNV, CDR2 YYDKDF (reference sequence). CDR3 length equals 12 residues. V lost 0 bases and J 5 bases, leaving 4 bases between the germline ends. DNA of the CDR3: TGTGCCACCAGCAGAGATATCGAGACCCAGTACTTC. Translation gives CATSRDIETQYF.

V is TRBV7-3 and J is TRBJ2-3; D may be TRBD1 or TRBD2 (5 bases each). The CDR3 contains 14 residues. Germline assignment: CDR1 SGHTA and CDR2 FQGTGA. V dropped 6 bases and J dropped 0 bases, with 10 bases sitting between them. For the CDR3, the DNA is TGTGCCAGCAGTACGGGACCGAGCACAGATACGCAGTATTTT. It yields the protein CASSTGPSTDTQYF.

This clone appeared once. CDR3 DNA sequence: TGTGCCTGGAGCCACGGGACAGGGGGCGCGGGCGAGCAGTACTTC. Its protein is CAWSHGTGGAGEQYF. This chain connects TRBV30 to TRBJ2-7; 12 bases map to TRBD1. The ends lost 3 bases at V and 6 bases at J; junction bases unmatched: 9. The CDR3 runs to 15 residues. Germline CDR1 is GTSNPN and CDR2 is SVGIG (reference sequence).

This chain's CDR3 is CASSYRPGQLAKNIQYF. The CDR3, as DNA: TGTGCCAGCTCTTACCGCCCTGGACAACTAGCCAAAAACATTCAGTACTTC. The chain has TRBV18 and TRBJ2-4; weak D call: TRBD1 (5 bases). V dropped 6 bases and J dropped 0 bases, with 18 bases sitting between them. The CDR3 has 17 amino acids. CDR1 is KGHSH, CDR2 LQKENI, per germline.

This clone was detected only once. This chain connects TRBV2 to TRBJ1-6; 8 bases are shared with TRBD1. The V and J ends lost 11 bases and 5 bases, in that order; junction bases with no gene match: 8. The CDR3 is 14 residues long. Germline-derived CDR1 and CDR2 are SNHLY and FYNNEI. CDR3 bases: TGTGCCGGAGCGAAGACAGGGGATAATTCACCCCTCCACTTT. This gives the protein CAGAKTGDNSPLHF. The full variable domain, rest sourced from reference TRBV2 and TRBJ1-6, is EPEVTQTPSHQVTQMGQEVILRCVPISNHLYFYWYRQILGQKVEFLVSFYNNEISEKSEIFDDQFSVERPDGSNFTLKIRSTKLEDSAMYFCAGAKTGDNSPLHFGNGTRLTVT.

The V and J genes are TRBV4-1 and TRBJ1-4; D uncertain. The germline gives CDR1 MGHRA, CDR2 YSYEKL. There are 13 residues in the CDR3. The V end was cut by 3 bases, the J end by 7 bases, with 9 bases between. In nucleotides, the CDR3 is TGCGCCAGCAGCCAGATCTTGGGTGAAAAACTGTTTTTT. This encodes CASSQILGEKLFF.

The rearrangement joins TRBV10-3 to TRBJ2-1, with D perhaps matching TRBD2 (7 bases). Trimming took off 5 bases at V and 0 bases at J, with 26 bases between the two ends. The CDR3 consists of 20 residues. CDR1 ENHRY and CDR2 SYGVKD come from the germline V gene. The CDR3 sequence is CAISWERGGTRPTSYNEQFF. The CDR3 nucleotides are TGTGCCATCAGTTGGGAGAGGGGGGGTACTCGACCCACCTCCTACAATGAGCAGTTCTTC.

The chain employs TRBV18 and TRBJ1-3; D is possibly TRBD1 (6 bases). Per germline, CDR1 KGHSH and CDR2 LQKENI. Deletions cut 3 bases from V and 0 bases from J, with 18 bases between. The CDR3 is made up of 18 amino acids. DNA of the CDR3: TGTGCCAGCTCACCCATACCCCAGGGGAGCTTCTCTGGAAACACCATATATTTT. It yields the protein CASSPIPQGSFSGNTIYF.

The V call is TRBV7-9, the J call TRBJ1-1; 8 bases are a match to TRBD1. The CDR3 is 16 residues long. Germline CDR1 reads SEHNR; CDR2 reads FQNEAQ (reference sequence). Unmatched junction bases numbered 14, after V lost 5 bases and J lost 6 bases. CDR3 bases: TGTGCCAGCAGCATGAGCCAGGCAGGGGGCAAACCTGAAGCTTTCTTT. Translating gives CASSMSQAGGKPEAFF.

This sequence joins TRBV6-5 and TRBJ2-3; D is undetermined. V lost 8 bases to trimming and J lost 1 base, with 7 bases between them. Germline V gene lookup returns CDR1 MNHEY and CDR2 SVGAGI. This CDR3 spans 12 amino acids. CDR3 sequence: CASQTGTDTQYF. Here the CDR3 DNA reads TGTGCCAGCCAAACGGGCACAGATACGCAGTATTTT.

V usage is TRBV19 and J usage is TRBJ2-5; no clear D gene. Germline CDR1 and CDR2: LNHDA and SQIVND (reference sequence). Trimming pared 3 bases from V and 5 bases from J, leaving 10 bases between. This CDR3 region has 13 residues. The CDR3 region is CASSMTPLETQYF. DNA of the CDR3: TGTGCCAGTAGTATGACTCCCTTGGAGACCCAGTACTTC.

This clone was found a few times. The J gene is TRBJ2-7, the V gene TRBV5-1; 11 positions match TRBD1. This CDR3 region has 14 residues. Germline V gene sequence: CDR1 SGHRS, CDR2 YFSETQ. The V and J ends lost 3 bases and 5 bases, in that order; junction bases with no gene match: 4. The CDR3 here is CASSSWGQGDEQYF. CDR3 sequence (DNA): TGCGCCAGCAGCTCCTGGGGACAGGGGGACGAGCAGTACTTC.

CDR3 amino acids: CASSSLASGIYEQYF. CDR3 nucleotide sequence: TGTGCCAGCAGCTCCCTGGCTAGCGGAATCTACGAGCAGTACTTC. The chain has TRBV7-3 and TRBJ2-7, with 7 bases lining up with TRBD2. The V gene's germline CDR1 is SGHTA and CDR2 FQGTGA. Trimming removed 4 bases from V and 3 bases from J; junction bases left unmatched: 9. The CDR3 is made up of 15 amino acids.

The chain couples TRBV19 to TRBJ2-6; D is undetermined. V was cut by 7 bases and J by 0 bases, with 16 bases left in between. Germline values: CDR1 LNHDA, CDR2 SQIVND (reference sequence). There are 17 residues in the CDR3. CDR3 sequence: CASTGPTTISGANVLTF. Here the CDR3 DNA reads TGTGCCAGTACCGGCCCCACGACGATCTCTGGGGCCAACGTCCTGACTTTC.

The CDR3 coding sequence is TGCGCCAGCAGCTTGTTGGTGGGGCATGAGCAGTTCTTC. Protein product: CASSLLVGHEQFF. This sequence joins TRBV5-1 and TRBJ2-1, with a possible D match to TRBD1 (5 bases). The CDR3 has 13 amino acids. The germline V gene has CDR1 SGHRS and CDR2 YFSETQ. The germline V and J ends were trimmed by 1 base and 8 bases, with 10 bases remaining between them.

This clone was counted between two and nine times. DNA of the CDR3: TGTGCCAGCAGTTACTCTGGACTGATCTACAATGAGCAGTTCTTC. It encodes CASSYSGLIYNEQFF. This rearrangement joins TRBV6-5 to TRBJ2-1, with D possibly TRBD2 on 5 matching bases. CDR1 is MNHEY and CDR2 is SVGAGI in the germline V gene. Trimming stripped 0 bases from V and 3 bases from J, with 9 bases between. The CDR3 is 15 amino acids.

The J gene is TRBJ1-1, the V gene TRBV5-8; D gene unclear. V shed 1 base and J shed 5 bases, with 12 bases lying between them. The germline gives CDR1 SGHTS, CDR2 YDEGEE. The length of the CDR3 is 14 residues. The CDR3 DNA is TGTGCCAGCAGCTTGTACCTGGGGAAAACTGAAGCTTTCTTT. It yields the protein CASSLYLGKTEAFF.

V usage is TRBV29-1 and J usage is TRBJ1-1, with D perhaps TRBD1 (6 bases). Germline V gene data show CDR1 as SQVTM and CDR2 as ANQGSEA. V dropped 4 bases and J dropped 0 bases, with 6 bases sitting between them. The length of the CDR3 is 12 residues. The CDR3 region has the DNA TGCAGCGTTGGGGACATGAACACTGAAGCTTTCTTT. Protein sequence: CSVGDMNTEAFF.

This chain joins TRBV11-2 and TRBJ1-2; D gene uncertain. The CDR3 runs to 14 residues. Trimming took 0 bases from V and 5 from J, leaving 10 bases between them. Germline values: CDR1 SGHAT, CDR2 FQNNGV. CDR3 nucleotides: TGTGCCAGCAGCTTAGAAGGCCGGGATTATGGCTACACCTTC. As protein: CASSLEGRDYGYTF.

The gene calls are TRBV6-5 and TRBJ1-5; 10 nucleotides align to TRBD1. With 8 bases clipped from V and 7 bases from J, the junction kept 11 bases outside the gene matches. The length of the CDR3 is 15 residues. The germline V gene encodes CDR1 MNHEY and CDR2 SVGAGI. The CDR3 is CASRMTGGSGQPQHF. CDR3 in DNA: TGTGCCAGCCGTATGACAGGGGGCTCGGGACAGCCCCAGCATTTT.

The J gene is TRBJ2-6, the V gene TRBV2; D may correspond to TRBD1 or TRBD2 (6 bases each). Germline CDR1 reads SNHLY; CDR2 reads FYNNEI. This CDR3 contains 19 residues. The V end was cut by 5 bases, the J end by 12 bases, with 32 bases between. CDR3 bases: TGTGCCAGCAGTCTCCCCCCTCGAAACAGGGATAGCGGCCAACCCGTCCTGACTTTC. This translates into CASSLPPRNRDSGQPVLTF.

The V gene is TRBV10-1, the J gene TRBJ1-4; no clear D. The germline V gene has CDR1 WNHNN and CDR2 SYGVQD (reference sequence). This CDR3 has 13 residues. V shed 2 bases and J shed 7 bases, with 8 bases lying between them. In DNA form, the CDR3 reads TGCGCCAGCAGTGAGACCATGGGTGAAAAACTGTTTTTT. This translates into CASSETMGEKLFF.

The rearrangement links TRBV2 to TRBJ2-7; 7 positions agree with TRBD1. V shed 4 bases and J 4 bases; nucleotides not matched to a gene: 4. Germline V lookup: CDR1 SNHLY, CDR2 FYNNEI. This CDR3 is 13 amino acids long. CDR3 DNA: TGTGCCAGCAGTGGTTGGACAGGTTACGAGCAGTACTTC. The encoded protein is CASSGWTGYEQYF. The full variable domain, completed using reference TRBV2 and TRBJ2-7, is EPEVTQTPSHQVTQMGQEVILRCVPISNHLYFYWYRQILGQKVEFLVSFYNNEISEKSEIFDDQFSVERPDGSNFTLKIRSTKLEDSAMYFCASSGWTGYEQYFGPGTRLTVT.

The chain employs TRBV4-1 and TRBJ2-7; D possibly matches TRBD1 or TRBD2 (5 bases each). V was clipped by 0 bases and J by 6 bases, with 9 bases between them. In germline, CDR1 is MGHRA, CDR2 YSYEKL. This CDR3 contains 13 residues. CDR3 region: CASSQDEGREQYF. CDR3 in DNA: TGCGCCAGCAGCCAAGACGAGGGGCGCGAGCAGTACTTC.

The chain couples TRBV6-5 to TRBJ2-3; no firm D call. Germline CDR1 reads MNHEY; CDR2 reads SVGAGI. The CDR3 is 12 amino acids. Trimming cost V 6 bases and J 0 bases, with 4 bases left between them. The CDR3 spells CASSLSTDTQYF. DNA of the CDR3: TGTGCCAGCAGCTTAAGCACAGATACGCAGTATTTT.

This clone was detected only a few times. The chain uses TRBV4-1 and TRBJ2-7, with a tentative D call TRBD1 (6 bases). The CDR3 is 15 amino acids. Between the trimmed V and J ends, which lost 0 bases and 0 bases, there was a span of 9 bases. The germline CDR1 and CDR2 sequences are MGHRA and YSYEKL. For the CDR3, the DNA is TGCGCCAGCAGCCAAGACCCGACAGGCTCCTACGAGCAGTACTTC. This sequence encodes CASSQDPTGSYEQYF.

This chain links TRBV6-5 with TRBJ1-2; 7 bases are a match to TRBD1. Germline V lookup: CDR1 MNHEY, CDR2 SVGAGI. The V and J ends lost 5 bases and 5 bases, in that order; junction bases with no gene match: 8. This CDR3 spans 14 amino acids. Written as DNA, the CDR3 is TGTGCCAGCAGTCCACGGGAGGGGGCTTATGGCTACACCTTC. Its translation: CASSPREGAYGYTF.

This chain uses TRBV5-6 with TRBJ2-7; no firm D call. The CDR3 spans 12 residues. V lost 3 bases and J 6 bases, leaving 10 bases between the germline ends. Germline V CDR1 and CDR2: SGHDT, YYEEEE. The DNA of the CDR3 is TGTGCCAGCAGCTCCGCTCCGGCCGAGCAGTACTTC. Residues: CASSSAPAEQYF. The full variable domain, with the rest looked up from reference TRBV5-6 and TRBJ2-7, is DAGVTQSPTHLIKTRGQQVTLRCSPKSGHDTVSWYQQALGQGPQFIFQYYEEEERQRGNFPDRFSGHQFPNYSSELNVNALLLGDSALYLCASSSAPAEQYFGPGTRLTVT.